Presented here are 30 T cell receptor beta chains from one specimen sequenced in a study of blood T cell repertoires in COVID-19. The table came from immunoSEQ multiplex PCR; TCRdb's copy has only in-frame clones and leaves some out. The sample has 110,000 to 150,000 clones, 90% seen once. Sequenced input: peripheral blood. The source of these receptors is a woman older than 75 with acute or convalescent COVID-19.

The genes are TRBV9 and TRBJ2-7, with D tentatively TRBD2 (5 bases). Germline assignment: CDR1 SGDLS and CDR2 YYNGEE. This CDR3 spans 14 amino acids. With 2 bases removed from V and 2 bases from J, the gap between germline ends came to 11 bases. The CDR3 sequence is CASSVSQEAYEQYF. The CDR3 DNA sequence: TGTGCCAGCAGCGTGAGTCAGGAGGCCTACGAGCAGTACTTC.

CDR3 sequence: CASSTDRAYGYTF. For the CDR3, the DNA is TGTGCCAGCAGCACGGACAGGGCCTATGGCTACACCTTC. The chain is built from TRBV5-4 and TRBJ1-2; 8 nucleotides align to TRBD1. From germline, CDR1 is SGHNT and CDR2 YYREEE (reference sequence). With 4 bases clipped from V and 4 bases from J, the junction kept 3 bases outside the gene matches. The CDR3 has 13 residues.

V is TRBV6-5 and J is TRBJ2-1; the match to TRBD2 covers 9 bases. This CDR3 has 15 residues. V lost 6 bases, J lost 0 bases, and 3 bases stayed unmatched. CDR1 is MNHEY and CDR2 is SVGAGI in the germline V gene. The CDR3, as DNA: TGTGCCAGCAGCCTAGCGGGGTTCTCCTACAATGAGCAGTTCTTC. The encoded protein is CASSLAGFSYNEQFF.

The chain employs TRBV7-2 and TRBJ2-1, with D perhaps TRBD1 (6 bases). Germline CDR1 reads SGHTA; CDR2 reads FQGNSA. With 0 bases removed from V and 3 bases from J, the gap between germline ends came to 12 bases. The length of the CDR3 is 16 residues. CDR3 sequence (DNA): TGTGCCAGCAGCTTAGCCCGGACAGAGCTCTACAATGAGCAGTTCTTC. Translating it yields CASSLARTELYNEQFF.

The CDR3 nucleotides read TGTGCCAGCAGCTTAGAGCCACGAGGCACTGAAGCTTTCTTT. This encodes CASSLEPRGTEAFF. The chain links TRBV7-2 to TRBJ1-1; D gene unclear. Germline-derived CDR1 and CDR2 are SGHTA and FQGNSA. The CDR3 has 14 residues. V lost 1 base to trimming and J lost 4 bases, with 10 bases between them.

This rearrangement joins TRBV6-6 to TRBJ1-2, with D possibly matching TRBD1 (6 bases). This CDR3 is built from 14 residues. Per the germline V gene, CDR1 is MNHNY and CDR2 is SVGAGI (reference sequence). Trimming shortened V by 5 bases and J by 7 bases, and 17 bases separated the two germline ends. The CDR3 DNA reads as TGTGCCAGCAGTGCCATTTCCGGGACACCTGGCTACACCTTC. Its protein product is CASSAISGTPGYTF.

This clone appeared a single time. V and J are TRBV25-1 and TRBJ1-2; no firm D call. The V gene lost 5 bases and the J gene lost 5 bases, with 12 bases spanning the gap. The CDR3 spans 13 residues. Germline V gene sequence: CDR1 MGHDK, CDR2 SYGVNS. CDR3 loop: CASSNAGSYGYTF. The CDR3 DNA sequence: TGTGCCAGCAGTAATGCGGGCTCATATGGCTACACCTTC.

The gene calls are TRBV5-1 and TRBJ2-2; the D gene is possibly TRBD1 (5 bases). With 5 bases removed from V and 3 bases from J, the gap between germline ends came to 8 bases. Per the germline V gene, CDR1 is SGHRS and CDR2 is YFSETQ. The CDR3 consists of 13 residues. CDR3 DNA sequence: TGCGCCAGCAGGGGGCAGTACACCGGGGAGCTGTTTTTT. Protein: CASRGQYTGELFF. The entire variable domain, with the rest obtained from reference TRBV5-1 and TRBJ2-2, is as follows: KAGVTQTPRYLIKTRGQQVTLSCSPISGHRSVSWYQQTPGQGLQFLFEYFSETQRNKGNFPGRFSGRQFSNSRSEMNVSTLELGDSALYLCASRGQYTGELFFGEGSRLTVL.

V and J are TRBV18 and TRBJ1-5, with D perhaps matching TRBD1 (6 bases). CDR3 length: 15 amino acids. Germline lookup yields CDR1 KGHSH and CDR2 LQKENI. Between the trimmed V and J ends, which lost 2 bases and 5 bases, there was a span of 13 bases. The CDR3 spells CASSPMGASDQPQHF. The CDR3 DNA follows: TGTGCCAGCTCACCAATGGGGGCCTCAGATCAGCCCCAGCATTTT.

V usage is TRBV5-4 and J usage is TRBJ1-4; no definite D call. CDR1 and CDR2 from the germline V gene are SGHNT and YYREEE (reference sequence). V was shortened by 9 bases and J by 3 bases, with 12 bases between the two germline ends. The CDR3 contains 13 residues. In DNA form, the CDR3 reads TGTGCCACCGGTGTCACTGCTAATGAAAAACTGTTTTTT. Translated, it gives CATGVTANEKLFF.

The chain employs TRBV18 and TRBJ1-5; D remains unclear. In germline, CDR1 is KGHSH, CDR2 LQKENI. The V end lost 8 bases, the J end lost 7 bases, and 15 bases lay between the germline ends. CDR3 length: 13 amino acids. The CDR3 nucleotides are TGTGCCAGCAAAAGAGATTCGGGGCAGCCCCAGCATTTT. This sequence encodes CASKRDSGQPQHF.

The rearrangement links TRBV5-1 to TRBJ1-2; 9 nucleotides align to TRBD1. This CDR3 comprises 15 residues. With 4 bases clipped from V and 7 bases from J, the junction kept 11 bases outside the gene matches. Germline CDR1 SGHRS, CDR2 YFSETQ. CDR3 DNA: TGCGCCAGCAGCCAAGGCCCGGGACAGGGATCTGGCTACACCTTC. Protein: CASSQGPGQGSGYTF.

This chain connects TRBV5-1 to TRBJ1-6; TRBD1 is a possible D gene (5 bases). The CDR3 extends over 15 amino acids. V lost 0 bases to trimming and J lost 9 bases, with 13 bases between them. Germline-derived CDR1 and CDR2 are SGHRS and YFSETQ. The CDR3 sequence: CASSLAGGGSSPLHF. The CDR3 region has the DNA TGCGCCAGCAGCTTGGCCGGGGGAGGCAGTTCACCCCTCCACTTT.

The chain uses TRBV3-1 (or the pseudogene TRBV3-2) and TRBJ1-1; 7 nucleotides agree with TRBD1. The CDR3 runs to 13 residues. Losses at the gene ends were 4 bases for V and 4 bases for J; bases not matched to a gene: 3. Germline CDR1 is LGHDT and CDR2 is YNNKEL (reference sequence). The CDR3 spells CASSPTGVTEAFF. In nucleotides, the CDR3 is TGTGCCAGCAGCCCTACAGGGGTCACTGAAGCTTTCTTT.

CDR3 region: CASSLDSDYGYTF. CDR3 nucleotide sequence: TGTGCCAGCAGCCTGGACAGTGACTATGGCTACACCTTC. The chain uses TRBV5-4 and TRBJ1-2; D is perhaps TRBD1 (6 bases). Deletions cut 4 bases from V and 3 bases from J, with 10 bases between. This CDR3 comprises 13 residues. Germline V CDR1 and CDR2: SGHNT, YYREEE (reference sequence). Full variable domain (missing parts from reference TRBV5-4 and TRBJ1-2): ETGVTQSPTHLIKTRGQQVTLRCSSQSGHNTVSWYQQALGQGPQFIFQYYREEENGRGNFPPRFSGLQFPNYSSELNVNALELDDSALYLCASSLDSDYGYTFGSGTRLTVV.

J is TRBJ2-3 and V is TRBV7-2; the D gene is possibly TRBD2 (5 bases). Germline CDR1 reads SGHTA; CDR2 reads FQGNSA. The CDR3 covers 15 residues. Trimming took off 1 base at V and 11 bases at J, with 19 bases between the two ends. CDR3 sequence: CASSLGASSSSLQYF. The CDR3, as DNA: TGTGCCAGCAGCTTAGGGGCTAGCAGTTCCTCTCTGCAGTATTTT.

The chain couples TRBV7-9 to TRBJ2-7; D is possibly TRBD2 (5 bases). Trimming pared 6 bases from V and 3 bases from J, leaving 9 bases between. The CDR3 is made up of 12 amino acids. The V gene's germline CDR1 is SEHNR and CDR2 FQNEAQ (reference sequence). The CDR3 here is CASRGDGYEQYF. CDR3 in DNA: TGTGCCAGCAGGGGAGACGGCTACGAGCAGTACTTC.

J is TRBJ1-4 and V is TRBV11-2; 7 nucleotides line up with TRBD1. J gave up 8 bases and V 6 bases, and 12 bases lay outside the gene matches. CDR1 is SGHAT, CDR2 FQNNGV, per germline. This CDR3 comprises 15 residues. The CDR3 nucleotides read TGTGCCAGCAGTCCCTCCGGGACAGAAATCGAAAAACTGTTTTTT. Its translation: CASSPSGTEIEKLFF.

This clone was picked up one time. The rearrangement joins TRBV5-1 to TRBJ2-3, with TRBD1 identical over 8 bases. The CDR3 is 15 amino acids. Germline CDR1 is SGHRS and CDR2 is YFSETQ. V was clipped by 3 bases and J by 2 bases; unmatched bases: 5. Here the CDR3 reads CASSSDRGNTDTQYF. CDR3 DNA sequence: TGCGCCAGCAGCTCAGACAGGGGTAACACAGATACGCAGTATTTT.

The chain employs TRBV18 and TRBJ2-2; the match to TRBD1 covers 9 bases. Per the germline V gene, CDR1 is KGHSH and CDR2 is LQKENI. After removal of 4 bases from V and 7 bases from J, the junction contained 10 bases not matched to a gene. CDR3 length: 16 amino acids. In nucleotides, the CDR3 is TGTGCCAGCTCACAAGGACAGGGGTGGCGCGGCGGGGAGCTGTTTTTT. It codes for CASSQGQGWRGGELFF.

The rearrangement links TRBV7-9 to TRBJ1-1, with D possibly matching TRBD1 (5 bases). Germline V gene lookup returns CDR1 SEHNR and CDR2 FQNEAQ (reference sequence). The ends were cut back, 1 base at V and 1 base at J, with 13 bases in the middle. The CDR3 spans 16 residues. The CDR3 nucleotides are TGTGCCAGCAGCTTAGGGGCAGGGTATAGGAACACTGAAGCTTTCTTT. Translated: CASSLGAGYRNTEAFF.

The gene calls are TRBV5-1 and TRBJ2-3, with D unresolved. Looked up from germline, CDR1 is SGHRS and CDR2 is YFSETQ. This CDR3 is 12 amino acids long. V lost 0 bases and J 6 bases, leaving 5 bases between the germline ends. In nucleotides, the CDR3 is TGCGCCAGCAGCTTGGCGGTGGATACGCAGTATTTT. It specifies CASSLAVDTQYF.

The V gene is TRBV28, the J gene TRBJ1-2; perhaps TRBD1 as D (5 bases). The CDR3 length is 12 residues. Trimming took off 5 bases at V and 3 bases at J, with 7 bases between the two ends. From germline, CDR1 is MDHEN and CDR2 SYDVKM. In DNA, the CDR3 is TGTGCCAGCAGTCGGGGGTACTATGGCTACACCTTC. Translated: CASSRGYYGYTF.

The CDR3 bases are TGTGCCAGCAGGGGTCGGGGACAGGGGGCGCCGGGCACCGGGGAGCTGTTTTTT. It specifies CASRGRGQGAPGTGELFF. The rearrangement joins TRBV5-4 to TRBJ2-2; the match to TRBD1 covers 12 bases. The CDR3 totals 18 residues. Per the germline V gene, CDR1 is SGHNT and CDR2 is YYREEE (reference sequence). V was clipped by 5 bases and J by 4 bases; unmatched bases: 12.

The CDR3 DNA is TGCGCCAGCAGTGAGGACAGGGGGGGCTATGGCTACACCTTC. It translates to CASSEDRGGYGYTF. The chain joins TRBV10-2 to TRBJ1-2; 9 positions match TRBD1. The trim removed 2 bases at V and 4 bases at J, leaving 2 bases unmatched. CDR3 length equals 14 residues. Germline CDR1 reads WSHSY; CDR2 reads SAAADI.

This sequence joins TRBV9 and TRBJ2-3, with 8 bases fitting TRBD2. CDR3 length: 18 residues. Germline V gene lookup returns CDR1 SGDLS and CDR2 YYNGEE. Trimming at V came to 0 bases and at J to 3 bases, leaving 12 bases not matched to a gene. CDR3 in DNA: TGTGCCAGCAGCGTAGAGGGGAGGCGGGGGGAAGGTACAGATACGCAGTATTTT. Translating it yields CASSVEGRRGEGTDTQYF.

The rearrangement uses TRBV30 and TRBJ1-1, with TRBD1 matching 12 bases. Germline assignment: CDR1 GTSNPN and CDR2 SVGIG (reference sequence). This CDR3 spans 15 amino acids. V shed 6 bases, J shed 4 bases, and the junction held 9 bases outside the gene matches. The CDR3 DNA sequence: TGTGCCTGCGCCGGGACAGGGGGCTCTGGCACTGAAGCTTTCTTT. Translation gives CACAGTGGSGTEAFF.

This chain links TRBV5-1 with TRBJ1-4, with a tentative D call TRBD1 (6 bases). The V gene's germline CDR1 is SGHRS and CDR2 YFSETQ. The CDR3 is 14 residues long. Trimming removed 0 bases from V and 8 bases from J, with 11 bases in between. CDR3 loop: CASSLGGGEEKLFF. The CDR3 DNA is TGCGCCAGCAGCTTGGGGGGGGGCGAGGAAAAACTGTTTTTT.

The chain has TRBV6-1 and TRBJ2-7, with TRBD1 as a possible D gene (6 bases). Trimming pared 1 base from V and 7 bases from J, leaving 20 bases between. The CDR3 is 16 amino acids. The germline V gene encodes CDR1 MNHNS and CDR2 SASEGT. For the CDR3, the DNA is TGTGCCAGCAGTGAAGTGTCGAGGCAGGGGAAGGATGAGCAGTACTTC. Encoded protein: CASSEVSRQGKDEQYF.

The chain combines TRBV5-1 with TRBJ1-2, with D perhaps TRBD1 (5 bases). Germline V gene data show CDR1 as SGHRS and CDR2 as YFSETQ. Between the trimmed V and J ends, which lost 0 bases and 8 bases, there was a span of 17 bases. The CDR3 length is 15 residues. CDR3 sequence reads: CASSLAVRQGDGYTF. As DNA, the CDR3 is TGCGCCAGCAGCTTGGCCGTGCGGCAGGGTGACGGCTACACCTTC.